This TCR beta chain was obtained from a study of blood T cells in healthy people across ages. Study results and caveats: The lack of PBMC sorting stopped any conclusive naive versus antigen-experienced comparison. TCR beta diversity was tightly associated with the proportion of naive T cells.

Alongside a J-beta primer mix, a sample-barcoded 5' primer served in a second PCR lasting about 6 to 12 cycles. Each cDNA molecule received a tag from a template-switch adaptor that had 12 random nucleotides. In TCRdb, the 5' RACE reads were re-called with MiXCR into one record per CDR3 protein. The table includes 600,000 to 800,000 distinct CDR3 sequences, more than 45% detected once. This clonotype was found a few times. The antigen is not known. The clonotype was recovered from a woman aged 80 or over in good health. Sequencing input: blood.

CDR3: CANGPTRGTGELFF. CDR3 in DNA: TGTGCCAACGGACCGACCAGGGGGACCGGGGAGCTGTTTTTT. This chain connects TRBV18 to TRBJ2-2, with 7 bases that match TRBD1. From germline, CDR1 is KGHSH and CDR2 LQKENI. The CDR3 consists of 14 residues. V trimming: 10 bases; J trimming: 5 bases; junction bases outside the gene matches: 10.